The subject of this entry is one T cell receptor beta chain. Its antigen is still unknown. Patients selected for sequencing had displayed CD8+CD57+ cell expansion by flow cytometry. The sample comes from a study of CD8+CD57+ T cells in acquired aplastic anemia. Genomic DNA templated the TCR beta VDJ and CDR3 profiling. TCRdb redid the calling of the reads with MiXCR, one entry per CDR3 protein. The repertoire holds around 200,000 distinct CDR3 sequences, with approximately 50% as singletons. Study-level results: Patient and control CD8+ Simpson's diversity was not significantly different.

Germline-derived CDR1 and CDR2 are LGHNA and YNFKEQ. The CDR3 is 15 amino acids. V was trimmed by 6 bases and J by 1 base, leaving 15 bases between them. The sequenced sample consisted of sorted CD4+, CD8+, or CD8+CD57+ T cells (not recorded which) from PBMCs. The V call is TRBV4-2, the J call TRBJ1-1; weak D call: TRBD1 (6 bases). The sequence derives from a human donor with aplastic anemia. CDR3 bases: TGTGCCAGCAGATCCGCCGGGGGGGCGAACACTGAAGCTTTCTTT. Its translation is CASRSAGGANTEAFF.